These 30 T cell receptor beta chains originate from one sample sequenced in a study of blood T cell repertoires in COVID-19. The repertoire was sequenced with immunoSEQ multiplex PCR; TCRdb's copy has only in-frame clones and lacks some. Counted here are fewer than 200,000 clones, around 73% occurring once; the ten biggest clones make up around a sixth. Sequencing was done on a sample of PBMCs or T cells enriched from blood (not recorded which). The receptors originated from a woman between 45 and 65 years old who had recovered from COVID-19.

The chain couples TRBV27 to TRBJ2-5; the D gene is possibly TRBD1 (6 bases). The CDR3 consists of 14 residues. CDR1 is MNHEY and CDR2 is SMNVEV in the germline V gene (reference sequence). Trimming stripped 5 bases from V and 13 bases from J, with 23 bases between. The CDR3 DNA is TGTGCCAGCAGTACAACCGGGACACCGGGACCAAGGTACTTC. It yields the protein CASSTTGTPGPRYF.

In its sample, this clone is medium-sized (0.01 to 0.1%). The V gene is TRBV29-1, the J gene TRBJ1-5; 7 nucleotides align to TRBD1. The CDR3 contains 14 residues. V shed 4 bases, J shed 6 bases, and the junction held 9 bases outside the gene matches. Germline loops: CDR1 SQVTM, CDR2 ANQGSEA. The CDR3 loop reads CSVAPGSGGQPQHF. For the CDR3, the DNA is TGCAGCGTTGCTCCCGGGTCAGGGGGTCAGCCCCAGCATTTT. Based on the CDR3 plus reference TRBV29-1 and TRBJ1-5, the full variable domain is SAVISQKPSRDICQRGTSLTIQCQVDSQVTMMFWYRQQPGQSLTLIATANQGSEATYESGFVIDKFPISRPNLTFSTLTVSNMSPEDSSIYLCSVAPGSGGQPQHFGDGTRLSIL.

The CDR3 region has the DNA TGTGCCTGGAGTGCATACGAGGGCATTAATGAAAAACTGTTTTTT. Translation gives CAWSAYEGINEKLFF. V usage is TRBV30 and J usage is TRBJ1-4; D remains unclear. Trimming took 1 base from V and 4 from J, leaving 13 bases between them. Germline V lookup: CDR1 GTSNPN, CDR2 SVGIG (reference sequence). This CDR3 has 15 residues.

The gene calls are TRBV10-1 and TRBJ1-1, with unresolved D. The CDR3 extends over 11 amino acids. Per the germline V gene, CDR1 is WNHNN and CDR2 is SYGVQD (reference sequence). Deletions cut 8 bases from V and 6 bases from J, with 10 bases between. The CDR3 reads CASSPVAEAFF. Here the CDR3 DNA reads TGCGCCAGCTCCCCGGTCGCTGAAGCTTTCTTT.

The rearrangement joins TRBV10-2 to TRBJ2-3; TRBD2 matches 7 bases. In germline, CDR1 is WSHSY, CDR2 SAAADI. This CDR3 has 12 amino acids. V trimming: 7 bases; J trimming: 3 bases; junction bases outside the gene matches: 1. The CDR3 loop reads CASTGLTDTQYF. The CDR3 DNA is TGCGCCAGCACGGGACTAACAGATACGCAGTATTTT.

The rearrangement uses TRBV10-3 and TRBJ2-7; 11 bases are shared with TRBD2. Germline V gene lookup returns CDR1 ENHRY and CDR2 SYGVKD. The junction had 6 bases not matched to a gene; V was cut back by 7 bases and J by 4 bases. This CDR3 region has 14 residues. In DNA, the CDR3 is TGTGCCATCACGAAACTAGCGGGGGAGTACGAGCAGTACTTC. Residues: CAITKLAGEYEQYF.

J is TRBJ1-2 and V is TRBV9; D not certain. V was clipped by 1 base and J by 3 bases, with 13 bases between them. The CDR3 length is 15 residues. The germline V gene encodes CDR1 SGDLS and CDR2 YYNGEE. The CDR3 spells CASSVSGIPYYGYTF. CDR3 coding DNA: TGTGCCAGCAGCGTATCGGGGATTCCGTACTATGGCTACACCTTC.

This chain joins TRBV7-3 and TRBJ2-6; D might be TRBD2 (5 bases). CDR3 length equals 13 residues. V lost 5 bases and J 8 bases, leaving 10 bases between the germline ends. Germline CDR1 and CDR2: SGHTA and FQGTGA. The CDR3 sequence: CASSPGSPNVLTF. The CDR3 coding sequence is TGTGCCAGCAGCCCGGGATCGCCCAACGTCCTGACTTTC. Full variable domain (remainder filled in from reference TRBV7-3 and TRBJ2-6): GAGVSQTPSNKVTEKGKYVELRCDPISGHTALYWYRQSLGQGPEFLIYFQGTGAADDSGLPNDRFFAVRPEGSVSTLKIQRTERGDSAVYLCASSPGSPNVLTFGAGSRLTVL.

V and J are TRBV27 and TRBJ1-1; 8 bases line up with TRBD1. CDR3 size: 16 residues. The V gene end was trimmed by 5 bases and the J gene end by 0 bases; junction bases not matched to a gene: 8. The germline V gene encodes CDR1 MNHEY and CDR2 SMNVEV (reference sequence). The CDR3 reads CASSRSRGRMNTEAFF. The DNA of the CDR3 is TGTGCCAGCAGTAGAAGCAGGGGGCGAATGAACACTGAAGCTTTCTTT.

The chain has TRBV28 and TRBJ1-4, with 8 bases lining up with TRBD1. The CDR3 covers 16 residues. J was trimmed by 10 bases and V by 3 bases; bases with no gene match: 13. The germline V gene encodes CDR1 MDHEN and CDR2 SYDVKM. The CDR3 protein is CASSFSDTGGYGKLFF. CDR3 nucleotide sequence: TGTGCCAGCAGTTTCTCGGACACAGGGGGTTACGGAAAACTGTTTTTT.

The genes are TRBV7-8 and TRBJ2-7; 7 bases line up with TRBD2. This CDR3 has 14 amino acids. V was clipped by 4 bases and J by 1 base; unmatched bases: 4. Per the germline V gene, CDR1 is SGHVS and CDR2 is FQNEAQ. CDR3: CASSWGGGSYEQYF. CDR3 nucleotide sequence: TGTGCCAGCAGCTGGGGGGGAGGATCCTACGAGCAGTACTTC.

The gene calls are TRBV5-1 and TRBJ2-1, with D tentatively TRBD2 (6 bases). The CDR3 contains 15 residues. V lost 1 base and J lost 4, with 12 bases in between. From germline, CDR1 is SGHRS and CDR2 YFSETQ. The DNA for the CDR3 is TGCGCCAGCAGCTTGTCGATAGCGGAGTACAATGAGCAGTTCTTC. This translates into CASSLSIAEYNEQFF.

This chain connects TRBV27 to TRBJ2-2; D is uncertain. The CDR3 contains 13 residues. V lost 5 bases to trimming and J lost 6 bases, with 10 bases between them. Germline V gives CDR1 MNHEY, CDR2 SMNVEV (reference sequence). CDR3 region: CASSPVAPGELFF. As DNA, the CDR3 is TGTGCCAGCAGTCCCGTCGCGCCCGGGGAGCTGTTTTTT.

The CDR3 nucleotides are TGTGCCAGCAGCTTATCGGGGGGAGAGACCCAGTACTTC. Residues: CASSLSGGETQYF. The rearrangement uses TRBV7-2 and TRBJ2-5; 7 nucleotides line up with TRBD2. J was trimmed by 4 bases and V by 2 bases; bases with no gene match: 1. Germline V gene sequence: CDR1 SGHTA, CDR2 FQGNSA. This CDR3 has 13 amino acids.

V gene TRBV4-1 combines with J gene TRBJ2-5; D gene uncertain. The CDR3 consists of 11 residues. The germline V and J ends were trimmed by 0 bases and 8 bases, with 4 bases remaining between them. Germline V gene lookup returns CDR1 MGHRA and CDR2 YSYEKL. The CDR3: CASSQEGTQYF. CDR3 sequence (DNA): TGCGCCAGCAGCCAAGAGGGCACCCAGTACTTC.

The V call is TRBV10-3, the J call TRBJ1-1, with a weak D call TRBD1 (5 bases). This CDR3 comprises 15 residues. V shed 0 bases and J shed 3 bases, with 11 bases lying between them. CDR1 is ENHRY and CDR2 is SYGVKD in the germline V gene. DNA for the CDR3: TGTGCCATCAGTGAGTCACCCGGGGGGGACACTGAAGCTTTCTTT. This translates into CAISESPGGDTEAFF.

This chain connects TRBV12-3 or TRBV12-4 to TRBJ1-3; no reliable D call. The CDR3 contains 13 residues. Between the trimmed V and J ends, which lost 6 bases and 4 bases, there was a span of 10 bases. CDR3 in amino acids: CASRSNGGNTIYF. The CDR3 DNA reads TGTGCCAGCAGATCTAACGGGGGAAACACCATATATTTT.

The gene calls are TRBV29-1 and TRBJ1-1; D is unclear. Trimming removed 6 bases at V and 2 bases at J, with 16 bases between. CDR3 length equals 14 residues. Germline CDR1 and CDR2: SQVTM and ANQGSEA. The chain's CDR3 is CSVRAVYGNTEAFF. The CDR3 nucleotides read TGCAGCGTGCGCGCCGTGTACGGTAACACTGAAGCTTTCTTT.

The rearrangement joins TRBV5-6 to TRBJ1-5, with D maybe TRBD1 (6 bases). The CDR3 runs 15 residues. The germline V gene encodes CDR1 SGHDT and CDR2 YYEEEE. The germline V and J ends were trimmed by 3 bases and 7 bases, with 17 bases remaining between them. The CDR3 nucleotides read TGTGCCAGCAGCTATTGGACAGACGTGCAACAGCCCCAGCATTTT. Its protein is CASSYWTDVQQPQHF.

This clone was detected a few times. V gene TRBV30 combines with J gene TRBJ2-1; TRBD2 is a possible D gene (7 bases). V lost 1 base and J 5 bases, leaving 9 bases between the germline ends. The CDR3 has 13 residues. Germline V gene lookup returns CDR1 GTSNPN and CDR2 SVGIG (reference sequence). CDR3 sequence: CAWSEGGDNEQFF. The CDR3, as DNA: TGTGCCTGGAGTGAGGGGGGGGACAATGAGCAGTTCTTC.

Only a few counts were recorded for this clone. This sequence joins TRBV11-2 and TRBJ2-5; D possibly corresponds to TRBD2 (6 bases). Trimming cost V 5 bases and J 3 bases, with 13 bases left between them. This CDR3 has 14 residues. Germline-derived CDR1 and CDR2 are SGHAT and FQNNGV. The CDR3 DNA sequence: TGTGCCAGCAGCGCGACTAGTTCTAAAGAGACCCAGTACTTC. Translation gives CASSATSSKETQYF.

The V and J genes are TRBV3-1 (or the pseudogene TRBV3-2) and TRBJ1-3; D perhaps matches TRBD1 (5 bases). Germline CDR1 and CDR2: LGHDT and YNNKEL (reference sequence). Trimming left V 1 base short and J 3 bases short, with 7 bases between. The CDR3 length is 14 residues. The CDR3 protein is CASSQGGVGNTIYF. Written as DNA, the CDR3 is TGTGCCAGCAGCCAAGGGGGGGTTGGAAACACCATATATTTT.

The chain is built from TRBV9 and TRBJ1-6; 7 nucleotides agree with TRBD1. Trimming took 4 bases from V and 7 from J; bases not matched to a gene: 8. The germline V gene encodes CDR1 SGDLS and CDR2 YYNGEE. The CDR3 spans 15 residues. The DNA for the CDR3 is TGTGCCAGCAGCCCCCGACAGGGTGGAAATTCACCCCTCCACTTT. It encodes CASSPRQGGNSPLHF.

The chain joins TRBV14 to TRBJ2-7; D remains ambiguous. V lost 3 bases, J lost 4 bases, and 10 bases lay in between. Germline CDR1 reads SGHDN; CDR2 reads FVKESK. CDR3 length equals 13 residues. The DNA for the CDR3 is TGTGCCAGCAGCCATCCTGGAGAGTACGAGCAGTACTTC. Protein product: CASSHPGEYEQYF.

The chain is built from TRBV3-1 (or the pseudogene TRBV3-2) and TRBJ2-3, with 7 bases lining up with TRBD2. CDR1 LGHDT and CDR2 YNNKEL come from the germline V gene (reference sequence). The V segment lost 6 bases and the J segment 1 base; nucleotides outside the gene matches: 13. The CDR3 extends over 17 amino acids. The CDR3 coding sequence is TGTGCCAGCAGTCCCGGGGGAGGGTATTATGGCACAGATACGCAGTATTTT. Its translation is CASSPGGGYYGTDTQYF.

V and J are TRBV28 and TRBJ2-3; 7 bases agree with TRBD1. Trimming took 8 bases from V and 1 from J; bases not matched to a gene: 6. Germline V gene lookup returns CDR1 MDHEN and CDR2 SYDVKM. The CDR3 runs 14 residues. Here the CDR3 reads CASGRGRGTDTQYF. The CDR3 nucleotides read TGTGCCAGCGGTAGGGGGCGCGGCACAGATACGCAGTATTTT.

V gene TRBV28 combines with J gene TRBJ2-3; TRBD2 matches at 7 bases. The CDR3 is 14 residues long. J gave up 9 bases and V 9 bases, and 15 bases lay outside the gene matches. In germline, CDR1 is MDHEN, CDR2 SYDVKM. The DNA of the CDR3 is TGTGCCAGTAGAACCAGCGGGACCCGGGGGACGCAGTATTTT. Its translation: CASRTSGTRGTQYF.

In this sample, this clone turned up a few times. The V call is TRBV27, the J call TRBJ1-2; the match to TRBD1 covers 9 bases. Germline CDR1 is MNHEY and CDR2 is SMNVEV (reference sequence). The CDR3 loop spans 14 amino acids. Unmatched junction bases numbered 3, after V lost 3 bases and J lost 4 bases. The CDR3 nucleotides read TGTGCCAGCAGTTTTGGGACAGGGATCTATGGCTACACCTTC. It encodes CASSFGTGIYGYTF.

The chain links TRBV2 to TRBJ2-3; the match to TRBD2 covers 8 bases. CDR1 SNHLY and CDR2 FYNNEI come from the germline V gene. J lost 2 bases, V lost 8 bases, and 6 bases had no gene match. CDR3 length equals 14 residues. The CDR3 DNA reads as TGTGCCAGCTCCGGGACTAGGTACACAGATACGCAGTATTTT. Translated, it gives CASSGTRYTDTQYF.

This chain uses TRBV24-1 with TRBJ2-1; D is possibly TRBD2 (5 bases). The CDR3 spans 14 residues. CDR1 and CDR2 (germline): KGHDR, SFDVKD. With 0 bases removed from V and 8 bases from J, the gap between germline ends came to 10 bases. In nucleotides, the CDR3 is TGTGCCACCAGTGATTTGAACCGGGATTATGAGCAGTTCTTC. The encoded protein is CATSDLNRDYEQFF.